Presented here are 30 T cell receptor beta chains from one specimen sequenced in a study of T cells in women clearing cervical HPV infection. TCRdb's table, derived via immunoSEQ multiplex PCR, lists solely in-frame clones and lacks some. The table counts 25,000 to 35,000 clones; about 3.1% lies in the top ten. Sequencing was done on a sample of blood buffy coat. Receptors originate from a woman between 18 and 69 years old with a cervical HPV16 infection that either progressed to CIN3+ or cleared (not recorded which).

The CDR3 protein is CASSPGDQGSNQPQYF. CDR3 DNA (partial): TGTGCCAGCTCACCAGGTGATCAGGGGAGCAATCAGCCT. V usage is TRBV18 and J usage is TRBJ2-4; possible D gene TRBD1, 6 bases. The CDR3 end falls 3 residues outside the read, so it is completed with the germline J gene. The germline CDR1 and CDR2 sequences are KGHSH and LQKENI. CDR3 length: 16 residues.

As for this clone: The DNA ends 3 residues before the CDR3 does, and the rest of the CDR3 is filled in from the germline J gene. This sequence joins TRBV7-3 and TRBJ2-1, with D perhaps TRBD2 (5 bases). Germline V lookup: CDR1 SGHTA, CDR2 FQGTGA. The CDR3 totals 13 residues. The germline V and J ends were trimmed by 5 bases and 7 bases, with 12 bases remaining between them. Here the CDR3 reads CASSPLGENEQFF. The CDR3 DNA, read in part, is TGTGCCAGCAGCCCCCTCGGGGAAAATGAG.

CDR3 DNA, as far as it was read: TGCAGTGCTAGTACGCCGTCGGTCACTGAA. Translated, it gives CSASTPSVTE. The whole CDR3 sequence is CSASTPSVTEAFF. V gene TRBV20-1 combines with J gene TRBJ1-1; D remains unclear. The read is 3 residues too short to cover the CDR3 end, so that end is filled in from the germline J gene. This CDR3 has 13 residues. V dropped 3 bases and J dropped 4 bases, with 12 bases sitting between them. From germline, CDR1 is DFQATT and CDR2 SNEGSKA (reference sequence).

CDR3 residues: CASSSFGREQYF. The DNA read from the CDR3 is TGTGCCAGCAGTTCCTTCGGTCGCGAG. V is TRBV27 and J is TRBJ2-7, with unresolved D. Coverage ceases 3 residues before the CDR3 finishes, and the germline J gene fills in the end. This CDR3 spans 12 amino acids. Trimming shortened V by 4 bases and J by 6 bases, and 10 bases separated the two germline ends. CDR1 is MNHEY, CDR2 SMNVEV, per germline (reference sequence).

On this clone itself: The sequence runs out 3 residues before the end of the CDR3; the remainder is reconstructed from the germline J gene. This chain connects TRBV7-3 to TRBJ2-4; 9 nucleotides align to TRBD1. CDR1 and CDR2 (germline): SGHTA, FQGTGA. This CDR3 region has 13 residues. The sequenced CDR3 bases are TGTGCCAGCAGCCCACAGGGGGCCGGTGGT. This sequence encodes CASSPQGAGG. The full CDR3 sequence reads CASSPQGAGGQYF. The full variable domain, with the rest looked up from reference TRBV7-3 and TRBJ2-4, is GAGVSQTPSNKVTEKGKYVELRCDPISGHTALYWYRQSLGQGPEFLIYFQGTGAADDSGLPNDRFFAVRPEGSVSTLKIQRTERGDSAVYLCASSPQGAGGQYFGAGTRLSVL.

Concerning this clone itself: The CDR3 is cut off 3 residues early in the read; its end comes from the germline J gene. This sequence joins TRBV5-1 and TRBJ2-2; 13 bases line up with TRBD2. With 4 bases clipped from V and 5 bases from J, the junction kept 5 bases outside the gene matches. The CDR3 runs 16 residues. Germline lookup yields CDR1 SGHRS and CDR2 YFSETQ. The covered CDR3 bases are TGCGCCAGCAGCACGGAGACTAGCGGGGGGACCGGGGAG. Its translation: CASSTETSGGTGE. The full CDR3 sequence reads CASSTETSGGTGELFF.

With regard to this clone: The read terminates 3 residues before the CDR3 end, so the remaining end is supplied by the germline J gene. This chain connects TRBV19 to TRBJ2-1, with 14 bases aligning to TRBD2. CDR1 and CDR2 from the germline V gene are LNHDA and SQIVND (reference sequence). Trimming cost V 3 bases and J 7 bases; bases outside gene matches: 11. CDR3 length: 18 residues. The CDR3 spells CASSIGGLAGGVVNEQFF. Partial CDR3 DNA: TGTGCCAGTAGTATTGGTGGACTAGCGGGGGGAGTGGTTAATGAG. The variable domain in full, completed from reference TRBV19 and TRBJ2-1, reads DGGITQSPKYLFRKEGQNVTLSCEQNLNHDAMYWYRQDPGQGLRLIYYSQIVNDFQKGDIAEGYSVSREKKESFPLTVTSAQKNPTAFYLCASSIGGLAGGVVNEQFFGPGTRLTVL.

To note about this clone: The read ends 3 residues shy of where the CDR3 ends; the end is completed using the germline J gene. The chain combines TRBV2 with TRBJ1-1, with D perhaps TRBD1 (6 bases). CDR3 length equals 13 residues. Trimming shortened V by 3 bases and J by 4 bases, and 9 bases separated the two germline ends. Germline-derived CDR1 and CDR2 are SNHLY and FYNNEI. The part of the CDR3 DNA that was read is TGTGCCAGCAGTGAGTTAGGGGGCACTGAA. Translated, it gives CASSELGGTE. The whole CDR3 sequence reads CASSELGGTEAFF.

Comments on this clone: The read terminates 3 residues ahead of where the CDR3 ends, so the germline J gene completes it. The chain joins TRBV10-2 to TRBJ2-1; D perhaps matches TRBD2 (6 bases). Germline V gene sequence: CDR1 WSHSY, CDR2 SAAADI. The CDR3 runs 14 residues. The V end lost 4 bases, the J end lost 2 bases, and 9 bases lay between the germline ends. Incomplete CDR3 DNA: TGCGCCAGCAGTGGACTAGGGACCTACAATGAG. Protein product: CASSGLGTYNE. The entire CDR3 sequence reads CASSGLGTYNEQFF.

The CDR3 sequence is CSARDRVRGADTQYF. Partial CDR3 DNA: TGCAGTGCTAGAGATCGAGTACGGGGGGCAGATACG. This chain uses TRBV20-1 with TRBJ2-3, with TRBD2 identical over 7 bases. The read terminates 3 residues before the CDR3 end, so the remaining end is supplied by the germline J gene. V lost 0 bases and J lost 4; bases outside the gene matches: 7. The V gene's germline CDR1 is DFQATT and CDR2 SNEGSKA (reference sequence). CDR3 size: 15 residues.

As regards this clone: The read ends 3 residues early relative to the CDR3; the germline J gene fills the gap. V usage is TRBV7-3 and J usage is TRBJ1-1; maybe TRBD1 (6 bases). V lost 2 bases and J 4 bases, leaving 20 bases between the germline ends. Germline CDR1 is SGHTA and CDR2 is FQGTGA. CDR3 length: 17 amino acids. CDR3 DNA, as far as it was read: TGTGCCAGCAGCTTATACGTAGGGGGACATCCAGGCACTGAA. This codes for CASSLYVGGHPGTE. In full, the CDR3 is CASSLYVGGHPGTEAFF.

About this clone: The read stops 3 residues short of the end of the CDR3; the missing end is completed from the germline J gene. The chain is built from TRBV29-1 and TRBJ1-2, with D perhaps matching TRBD1 (6 bases). The length of the CDR3 is 12 residues. From germline, CDR1 is SQVTM and CDR2 ANQGSEA. The sequenced CDR3 bases are TGCAGCGTTGTAAAACAGGGCTACGAG. This translates into CSVVKQGYE. The entire CDR3 protein reads CSVVKQGYEYTF.

Concerning this clone: With the read ending 3 residues before the CDR3 end, the germline J gene is used to fill in that end. The chain carries TRBV6-1 and TRBJ1-6; D gene ambiguous. There are 14 residues in the CDR3. Germline lookup yields CDR1 MNHNS and CDR2 SASEGT. V lost 6 bases, J lost 8 bases, and 14 bases lay in between. The CDR3: CASREPHQDSPLHF. Incomplete CDR3 DNA: TGTGCCAGCAGGGAACCTCATCAGGATTCACCC.

Points on this clone: The read stops 3 residues short of the end of the CDR3; the missing end is completed from the germline J gene. The chain couples TRBV19 to TRBJ2-7; 11 bases are a match to TRBD2. Germline V gives CDR1 LNHDA, CDR2 SQIVND (reference sequence). This CDR3 spans 15 amino acids. The J segment lost 0 bases and the V segment lost 6 bases, leaving 4 bases of the junction unmatched. The covered CDR3 bases are TGTGCCAGTAGCCCTAGCGGGGGGAACTCCTACGAG. It translates to CASSPSGGNSYE. The CDR3 reads in full as CASSPSGGNSYEQYF.

In the case of this clone: With the read ending 3 residues before the CDR3 end, the germline J gene is used to fill in that end. The chain carries TRBV5-1 and TRBJ2-3, with D possibly being TRBD2 (5 bases). CDR3 length: 13 residues. Per germline, CDR1 SGHRS and CDR2 YFSETQ. Trimming stripped 3 bases from V and 5 bases from J, with 10 bases between. The CDR3 is CASSSGLGDTQYF. The part of the CDR3 DNA that was read is TGCGCCAGCAGCTCAGGACTCGGAGATACG.

Notes on this clone: Sequencing ends 3 residues short of the CDR3 end; the germline J gene provides the rest. This chain links TRBV20-1 with TRBJ2-5; 7 bases are shared with TRBD2. Per germline, CDR1 DFQATT and CDR2 SNEGSKA (reference sequence). V lost 6 bases to trimming and J lost 1 base; unmatched junction nucleotides: 14. The CDR3 sequence is 16 residues long. Partial CDR3 DNA: TGCAGTGCGCGGGGGATGGGGGGGGGTATCCAAGAGACC. It encodes CSARGMGGGIQET. The full CDR3 is CSARGMGGGIQETQYF.

For this clone: The read finishes 3 residues shy of the CDR3 end, and the germline J gene is used to complete it. The rearrangement joins TRBV20-1 to TRBJ2-1; D might be TRBD2 (6 bases). Germline CDR1 is DFQATT and CDR2 is SNEGSKA (reference sequence). Trimming cost V 3 bases and J 4 bases, with 25 bases left between them. This CDR3 is built from 18 residues. The covered CDR3 bases are TGCAGTGCTAGGCCCGGGACTGGGGGTAATTATCGATACAATGAG. It specifies CSARPGTGGNYRYNE. The CDR3 reads in full as CSARPGTGGNYRYNEQFF.

Concerning this clone itself: The CDR3 is cut off 3 residues early in the read; its end comes from the germline J gene. The genes are TRBV12-3 or TRBV12-4 and TRBJ2-1, with TRBD2 as a possible D gene (6 bases). Trimming left V 6 bases short and J 1 base short, with 13 bases between. This CDR3 region has 15 residues. The sequenced CDR3 bases are TGTGCCAGCAGGACCTCCGGGGGATCCTACAATGAG. Protein sequence: CASRTSGGSYNE. The whole CDR3 reads CASRTSGGSYNEQFF.

Of note for this clone: The CDR3 is cut off 3 residues early in the read; its end comes from the germline J gene. The chain recombines TRBV2 with TRBJ2-7; TRBD1 matches at 9 bases. Germline V CDR1 and CDR2: SNHLY, FYNNEI. The CDR3 is 14 residues long. V shed 6 bases and J 3 bases; nucleotides not matched to a gene: 6. CDR3 in amino acids: CASRRQGGVYEQYF. CDR3 DNA, as far as it was read: TGTGCCAGCAGAAGACAGGGGGGGGTCTACGAG.

Turning to this clone: The CDR3 end is not reached by the read, which stops 3 residues before it; the germline J gene fills it in. The chain joins TRBV20-1 to TRBJ1-3, with TRBD1 matching over 9 bases. The germline V gene has CDR1 DFQATT and CDR2 SNEGSKA (reference sequence). CDR3 size: 15 residues. Trimming removed 3 bases from V and 4 bases from J; junction bases left unmatched: 7. CDR3 DNA, as far as it was read: TGCAGTGCTAGCTCCGGACAGGGGTCCGGAAACACC. It translates to CSASSGQGSGNT. The entire CDR3 protein is CSASSGQGSGNTIYF.

To note about this clone: With the read ending 3 residues before the CDR3 end, the germline J gene is used to fill in that end. This sequence joins TRBV20-1 and TRBJ1-5, with D perhaps matching TRBD1 (5 bases). From germline, CDR1 is DFQATT and CDR2 SNEGSKA (reference sequence). The CDR3 consists of 16 residues. V shed 6 bases and J shed 0 bases, with 18 bases lying between them. CDR3 DNA, as far as it was read: TGCAGTGCCTTTGGGTACGACAGTCATAGCAATCAGCCC. This encodes CSAFGYDSHSNQP. The entire CDR3 is CSAFGYDSHSNQPQHF.

A note on this clone: The CDR3 end falls 3 residues outside the read, so it is completed with the germline J gene. The rearrangement joins TRBV7-8 to TRBJ2-1, with D unclear. In germline, CDR1 is SGHVS, CDR2 FQNEAQ. The CDR3 runs 13 residues. Trimming pared 5 bases from V and 7 bases from J, leaving 12 bases between. CDR3 DNA (partial): TGTGCCAGCAGCCTAATTACGCCGAATGAG. Translating it yields CASSLITPNE. The full-length CDR3 reads as CASSLITPNEQFF.

Notes on this clone: The sequence runs out 3 residues before the end of the CDR3; the remainder is reconstructed from the germline J gene. The V call is TRBV20-1, the J call TRBJ2-6; weak D call: TRBD1 (6 bases). CDR1 is DFQATT, CDR2 SNEGSKA, per germline (reference sequence). Trimming shortened V by 3 bases and J by 12 bases, and 15 bases separated the two germline ends. This CDR3 is 13 amino acids long. CDR3 loop: CSASDRSQGVLTF. Incomplete CDR3 DNA: TGCAGTGCTAGTGACAGGTCCCAGGGCGTC.

With respect to this clone: The read terminates 3 residues before the CDR3 end, so the remaining end is supplied by the germline J gene. This rearrangement joins TRBV20-1 to TRBJ1-4; 7 nucleotides match TRBD1. CDR3 length equals 14 residues. With 5 bases clipped from V and 4 bases from J, the junction kept 7 bases outside the gene matches. Germline values: CDR1 DFQATT, CDR2 SNEGSKA (reference sequence). The CDR3 bases that were read are TGCAGTGCTTCCCAGGGGGGTAATAATGAAAAA. The encoded protein is CSASQGGNNEK. From start to end, the CDR3 is CSASQGGNNEKLFF.

A note on this clone: The CDR3 extends 3 residues past the end of the read, so its final part is completed from the germline J gene. The chain uses TRBV6-2 or TRBV6-3 and TRBJ2-4, with 7 bases that match TRBD2. The J segment lost 1 base and the V segment lost 6 bases, leaving 3 bases of the junction unmatched. Germline V gives CDR1 MNHEY, CDR2 SVGEGT. The CDR3 consists of 14 residues. The covered CDR3 bases are TGTGCCAGCAGAACAGCGGGGGCCAAAAACATT. Protein: CASRTAGAKNI. In full, the CDR3 is CASRTAGAKNIQYF.

Comments on this clone: The DNA ends 3 residues before the CDR3 does, and the rest of the CDR3 is filled in from the germline J gene. The chain links TRBV5-1 to TRBJ2-2, with 8 bases matching TRBD2. This CDR3 spans 15 amino acids. V lost 2 bases, J lost 5 bases, and 5 bases stayed unmatched. The germline gives CDR1 SGHRS, CDR2 YFSETQ. Partial CDR3 DNA: TGCGCCAGCAGCTTCGCGGGGGGCCCAACCGGGGAG. Translation: CASSFAGGPTGE. Given in full, the CDR3 is CASSFAGGPTGELFF.

On this clone itself: From the germline J gene comes the end of the CDR3, since the read stops 3 residues before it. This chain connects TRBV19 to TRBJ1-1; weak D call: TRBD1 (5 bases). Germline V gene sequence: CDR1 LNHDA, CDR2 SQIVND (reference sequence). The CDR3 is 14 amino acids. The sequenced CDR3 bases are TGTGCCAGTAGTATACGGGGGATCATGGCTGGA. As protein: CASSIRGIMAG. The CDR3 in its entirety is CASSIRGIMAGAFF. The whole variable domain, filled in from reference TRBV19 and TRBJ1-1, reads DGGITQSPKYLFRKEGQNVTLSCEQNLNHDAMYWYRQDPGQGLRLIYYSQIVNDFQKGDIAEGYSVSREKKESFPLTVTSAQKNPTAFYLCASSIRGIMAGAFFGQGTRLTVV.

In regard to this clone: The sequence runs out 3 residues before the end of the CDR3; the remainder is reconstructed from the germline J gene. This chain joins TRBV2 and TRBJ1-4, with D hard to call. The germline gives CDR1 SNHLY, CDR2 FYNNEI. The V end was cut by 6 bases, the J end by 0 bases, with 8 bases between. The CDR3 is 14 residues long. CDR3 DNA, as far as it was read: TGTGCCAGCAGGTCCTCGTCAACTAATGAAAAA. Its protein product is CASRSSSTNEK. The whole CDR3 protein reads CASRSSSTNEKLFF.

A note on this clone: Coverage ceases 3 residues before the CDR3 finishes, and the germline J gene fills in the end. The chain couples TRBV19 to TRBJ1-2; 7 bases map to TRBD1. The CDR3 sequence is 15 residues long. Germline V gene sequence: CDR1 LNHDA, CDR2 SQIVND (reference sequence). The CDR3 DNA, read in part, is TGTGCCAGTAGTATGGGAGACAGGGACGCAGATACC. Translated, it gives CASSMGDRDADT. The CDR3 in its entirety is CASSMGDRDADTYTF.

Notes on this clone: The sequenced fragment ends 3 residues before the CDR3 boundary, so the rest is inferred from the germline J gene. This rearrangement joins TRBV13 to TRBJ1-1, with unresolved D. Trimming pared 5 bases from V and 1 base from J, leaving 23 bases between. The CDR3 has 18 amino acids. Germline CDR1 reads PRHDT; CDR2 reads FYEKMQ (reference sequence). Partial CDR3 DNA: TGTGCCAGCAGCCTACCTCCATTACAGAGCTTCCCGAACACTGAA. Encoded protein: CASSLPPLQSFPNTE. The entire CDR3 protein reads CASSLPPLQSFPNTEAFF.